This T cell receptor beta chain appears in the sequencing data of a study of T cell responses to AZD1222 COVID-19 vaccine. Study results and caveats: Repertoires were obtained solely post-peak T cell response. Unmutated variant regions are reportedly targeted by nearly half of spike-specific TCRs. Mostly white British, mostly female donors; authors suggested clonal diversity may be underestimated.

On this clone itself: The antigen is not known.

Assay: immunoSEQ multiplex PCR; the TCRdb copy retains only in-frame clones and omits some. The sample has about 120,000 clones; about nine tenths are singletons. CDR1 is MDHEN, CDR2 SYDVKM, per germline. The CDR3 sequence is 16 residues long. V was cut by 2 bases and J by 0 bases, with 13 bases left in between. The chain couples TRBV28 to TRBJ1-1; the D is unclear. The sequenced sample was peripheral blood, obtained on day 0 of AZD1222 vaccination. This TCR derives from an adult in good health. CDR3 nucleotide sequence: TGTGCCAGCAGTTTAGGAGGCGCTATTATGAACACTGAAGCTTTCTTT. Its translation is CASSLGGAIMNTEAFF.